These 5 T cell receptor beta chains share one sample of origin, sequenced in a study of T-cell reconstitution after alpha-beta-depleted transplantation in children. For TCRbeta, the library was prepared with unique molecular identifiers. TCRdb re-called the PCR reads through MiXCR, storing one row per CDR3 protein. This table has around 440,000 distinct CDR3 sequences, around 16% appearing once. The specimen comprised PBMCs, mostly from graft donor cells, sampled 360 days after TCRalphabeta/CD19-depleted stem cell transplant. Receptor source: a boy under two years old who had a stem cell transplant for Wiskott-Aldrich syndrome, so the T cells may come from the graft donor.

The rearrangement uses TRBV12-3 or TRBV12-4 and TRBJ1-4, with D unclear. CDR3 size: 15 residues. V shed 4 bases and J shed 7 bases, with 16 bases lying between them. Here the CDR3 reads CASSSTVPSREKLFF. The CDR3 DNA sequence: TGTGCCAGCAGTTCTACCGTCCCCTCGCGTGAAAAACTGTTTTTT.

J is TRBJ2-2 and V is TRBV11-2, with D possibly matching TRBD2 (6 bases). Trimming took 4 bases from V and 9 from J, leaving 15 bases between them. CDR1 is SGHAT, CDR2 FQNNGV, per germline. This CDR3 region has 14 residues. CDR3 coding DNA: TGTGCCAGCAGCTCGACCCGAGCGGGCAGGGAGCTGTTTTTT. It specifies CASSSTRAGRELFF.

This clonotype was observed at least ten times. The V call is TRBV29-1, the J call TRBJ2-7; perhaps TRBD1 as D (5 bases). The germline V gene has CDR1 SQVTM and CDR2 ANQGSEA. Trimming removed 5 bases at V and 1 base at J, with 6 bases between. The CDR3 totals 11 residues. CDR3 bases: TGCAGCGTTCAGGGTTCCTACGAGCAGTACTTC. This encodes CSVQGSYEQYF.

This clonotype was detected a few times. The chain combines TRBV12-3 or TRBV12-4 with TRBJ2-1; the match to TRBD2 covers 12 bases. The CDR3 totals 19 residues. V shed 2 bases, J shed 2 bases, and the junction held 10 bases outside the gene matches. The CDR3 sequence: CASSLRPSGRGRAYNEQFF. The CDR3 DNA follows: TGTGCCAGCAGTTTAAGGCCTAGCGGGAGGGGAAGGGCCTACAATGAGCAGTTCTTC.

In this sample, this clonotype turned up a few times. The rearrangement joins TRBV19 to TRBJ2-5; TRBD1 matches 7 bases. The germline V gene has CDR1 LNHDA and CDR2 SQIVND (reference sequence). This CDR3 spans 14 amino acids. Unmatched junction bases numbered 5, after V lost 5 bases and J lost 2 bases. DNA for the CDR3: TGTGCCAGTAGTTCGGGACAGCCACAAGAGACCCAGTACTTC. This gives the protein CASSSGQPQETQYF.